These 2 T cell receptor beta chains originate from one sample sequenced in a study of cytomegalovirus exposure and HLA in healthy donors. The PCR ran on 60 Vbeta and 13 Jbeta primers. Generated by immunoSEQ multiplex PCR, the TCRdb table keeps only in-frame clones and is missing some. Among around 130,000 clones listed, roughly 72% were seen once. The sequenced material came from PBMCs. Source of these receptors: a man aged 35 to 55 in good health and CMV-seronegative.

The V call is TRBV2, the J call TRBJ2-5, with 12 bases fitting TRBD2. The J segment lost 4 bases and the V segment lost 5 bases, leaving 11 bases of the junction unmatched. Germline V gene data show CDR1 as SNHLY and CDR2 as FYNNEI. This CDR3 has 17 amino acids. This chain's CDR3 is CASSTRTSGARAETQYF. DNA for the CDR3: TGTGCCAGCAGTACCCGGACTAGCGGGGCCCGCGCAGAGACCCAGTACTTC.

This clone was counted between two and nine times. This same CDR3 is encoded by further DNA sequences in the sample. This chain joins TRBV7-2 and TRBJ2-5; a possible D gene is TRBD2 (6 bases). V shed 5 bases and J shed 5 bases, with 6 bases lying between them. Germline values: CDR1 SGHTA, CDR2 FQGNSA. The CDR3 sequence is 11 residues long. CDR3 sequence reads: CASSRGETQYF. Written as DNA, the CDR3 is TGTGCCAGCAGCCGGGGGGAGACCCAGTACTTC. Supplemented by reference TRBV7-2 and TRBJ2-5, the full variable domain reads GAGVSQSPSNKVTEKGKDVELRCDPISGHTALYWYRQSLGQGLEFLIYFQGNSAPDKSGLPSDRFSAERTGGSVSTLTIQRTQQEDSAVYLCASSRGETQYFGPGTRLLVL.